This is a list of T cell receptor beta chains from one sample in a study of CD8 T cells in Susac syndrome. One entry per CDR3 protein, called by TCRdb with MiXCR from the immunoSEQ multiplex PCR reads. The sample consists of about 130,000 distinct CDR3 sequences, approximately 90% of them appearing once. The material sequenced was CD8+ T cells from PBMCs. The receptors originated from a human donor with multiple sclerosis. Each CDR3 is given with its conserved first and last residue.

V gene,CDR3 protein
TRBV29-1,CSVGLNTEAFF
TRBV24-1,CATRGDGNTEAFF
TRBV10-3,CASGDKDPPYEQYF
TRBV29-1,CSVEGGAYNEQFF
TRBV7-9,CASSSGTGADTQYF
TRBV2,CASSEHEQFF
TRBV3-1,CASSSLAAYSYEQYF
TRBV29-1,CSVSDRLNYGYTF
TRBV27,CASSPGTPGEQYF
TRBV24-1,CATSDSAGTLNEQFF
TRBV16,CASREGAVNTEAFF
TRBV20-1,CSARDPRSLAGDTQYF
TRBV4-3,CASSQDEGLAYNEQFF
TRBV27,CASRGQGVYGYTF
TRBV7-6,CASSPGEGWTEAFF
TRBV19,CASNWGGSNEQFF
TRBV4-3,CASSQDGLAATYNEQFF
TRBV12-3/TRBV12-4,CASRWTGSDYEQYF